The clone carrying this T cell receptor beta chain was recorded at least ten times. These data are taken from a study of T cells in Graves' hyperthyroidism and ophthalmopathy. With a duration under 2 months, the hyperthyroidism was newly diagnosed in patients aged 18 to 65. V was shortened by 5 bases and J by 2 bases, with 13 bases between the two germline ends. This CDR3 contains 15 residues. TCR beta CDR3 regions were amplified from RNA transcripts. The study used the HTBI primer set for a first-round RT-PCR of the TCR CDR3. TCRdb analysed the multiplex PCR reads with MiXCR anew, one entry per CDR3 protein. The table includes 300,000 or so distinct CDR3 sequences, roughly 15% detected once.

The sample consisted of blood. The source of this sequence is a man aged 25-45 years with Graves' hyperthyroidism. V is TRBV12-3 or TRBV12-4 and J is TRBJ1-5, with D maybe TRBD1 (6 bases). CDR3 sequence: CASSKTGNRNQPQHF. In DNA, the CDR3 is TGTGCCAGCAGTAAGACAGGTAATCGCAATCAGCCCCAGCATTTT.